A single sample gave rise to the 10 T cell receptor beta chains below, sequenced in a study of shared clonotypes between healthy human individuals. The assay was immunoSEQ multiplex PCR, and TCRdb's table has in-frame clones only and misses some. The repertoire holds some 2,000,000 clones, with 85% to 95% as singletons. The sample was naive CD4+ T cells sorted from blood. Subset denoted: CD45RA+ positively selected. The receptors derive from a man younger than 30 in good health.

The V and J genes are TRBV4-1 and TRBJ1-2, with D unclear. In germline, CDR1 is MGHRA, CDR2 YSYEKL. Trimming pared 4 bases from V and 6 bases from J, leaving 15 bases between. This CDR3 has 14 amino acids. This CDR3 reads CASSPLFGSDGYTF. The CDR3 DNA reads as TGCGCCAGCAGCCCCCTCTTTGGAAGCGATGGCTACACCTTC.

This sequence joins TRBV28 and TRBJ1-1; D remains unclear. From germline, CDR1 is MDHEN and CDR2 SYDVKM. There are 10 residues in the CDR3. V was cut by 6 bases and J by 11 bases, with 10 bases left in between. CDR3 DNA sequence: TGTGCCAGCAGGGAGTCAGTGGCTTTCTTT. It is translated as CASRESVAFF.

The rearrangement joins TRBV7-2 to TRBJ2-7; D is perhaps TRBD1 (6 bases). Germline V gene data show CDR1 as SGHTA and CDR2 as FQGNSA. V was pared by 1 base and J by 2 bases, with 18 bases between. This CDR3 contains 17 residues. CDR3 sequence: CASSLDRTRQGTYEQYF. The CDR3, as DNA: TGTGCCAGCAGCTTAGATCGGACCCGGCAGGGGACCTACGAGCAGTACTTC.

V and J are TRBV5-1 and TRBJ2-3; D is possibly TRBD2 (6 bases). CDR1 and CDR2 from the germline V gene are SGHRS and YFSETQ. This CDR3 has 14 amino acids. In DNA form, the CDR3 reads TGCGCTAGTTTGCGGGATTCGGGCACAGATACGCAGTATTTT. Protein: CASLRDSGTDTQYF.

The J gene is TRBJ2-7, the V gene TRBV19, with D hard to call. The CDR3 covers 13 residues. Germline values: CDR1 LNHDA, CDR2 SQIVND (reference sequence). Trimming shortened V by 4 bases and J by 4 bases, and 11 bases separated the two germline ends. CDR3 bases: TGTGCCAGTAGTACACTCCCGAGTTACGAGCAGTACTTC. Residues: CASSTLPSYEQYF.

Worth noting for this clone: This specimen includes other DNA sequences encoding the same CDR3. V usage is TRBV19 and J usage is TRBJ2-1; possible D gene TRBD1, 5 bases. CDR1 and CDR2 from the germline V gene are LNHDA and SQIVND (reference sequence). The CDR3 runs to 12 residues. Trimming removed 8 bases from V and 4 bases from J, with 9 bases in between. CDR3 amino acids: CASSDRYNEQFF. Here the CDR3 DNA reads TGTGCCAGTTCAGACAGATACAATGAGCAGTTCTTC.

The chain is built from TRBV5-4 and TRBJ2-7; 9 nucleotides line up with TRBD2. CDR3 size: 14 residues. Trimming at V came to 5 bases and at J to 7 bases, leaving 10 bases not matched to a gene. CDR1 SGHNT and CDR2 YYREEE come from the germline V gene (reference sequence). Written as DNA, the CDR3 is TGTGCCAGCAGGACTAGCGGTGGGATGGGTGAGCAGTACTTC. Translated, it gives CASRTSGGMGEQYF.

The DNA of the CDR3 is TGTGCCATCAGTGAAGTAGGAGGGGACTACGAGCAGTACTTC. This sequence encodes CAISEVGGDYEQYF. This chain links TRBV10-3 with TRBJ2-7, with TRBD2 as a possible D gene (6 bases). This CDR3 has 14 amino acids. From germline, CDR1 is ENHRY and CDR2 SYGVKD. The V gene lost 3 bases and the J gene lost 3 bases, with 12 bases spanning the gap.

This clone has a count of ten or more. The rearrangement joins TRBV2 to TRBJ1-5, with D possibly being TRBD1 (6 bases). Per the germline V gene, CDR1 is SNHLY and CDR2 is FYNNEI. Deletions cut 7 bases from V and 4 bases from J, with 11 bases between. CDR3 length equals 13 residues. The CDR3 nucleotides read TGTGCCAGCAAGGCAGGGGTTAATCAGCCCCAGCATTTT. It is translated as CASKAGVNQPQHF.

The rearrangement links TRBV27 to TRBJ1-4; D possibly corresponds to TRBD1 (6 bases). This CDR3 region has 14 residues. Trimming pared 5 bases from V and 7 bases from J, leaving 14 bases between. CDR1 MNHEY and CDR2 SMNVEV come from the germline V gene (reference sequence). DNA for the CDR3: TGTGCCAGCAGTCGAGCAGGGGAACTTGAAAAACTGTTTTTT. Its protein is CASSRAGELEKLFF.